The 31 T cell receptor beta chains below all came from one sample that was sequenced in a study of early T cells in non-severe SARS-CoV-2 infection. TCRdb fed the 5' RACE reads into MiXCR, producing one record per CDR3 protein. Of 80,000 to 95,000 distinct CDR3 sequences in the sample, around 15% were seen once. Input material: whole blood. These receptors were collected from an adult who was a healthcare worker with PCR-confirmed SARS-CoV-2 infection or an uninfected control (not recorded which).

This clonotype was detected a few times. One end of the junction varies from germline; a read error may be responsible. The chain is built from TRBV20-1 and TRBJ1-1; D is uncertain. The CDR3 is made up of 13 amino acids. Germline V lookup: CDR1 DFQATT, CDR2 SNEGSKA (reference sequence). The CDR3, as DNA: TGCAGTGCTAGATCCCACGGGAACACTGAAGCTTTTTTT. Translation: CSARSHGNTEAFF.

The rearrangement joins TRBV2 to TRBJ2-5; 12 bases are shared with TRBD1. The CDR3 runs 15 residues. Trimming cost V 8 bases and J 3 bases; bases outside gene matches: 7. Per the germline V gene, CDR1 is SNHLY and CDR2 is FYNNEI. The CDR3 bases are TGTGCCAGCCCGCGGGACAGGGGGCTAAAAGAGACCCAGTACTTC. Its translation is CASPRDRGLKETQYF.

In its sample, this clonotype was seen many times. This chain links TRBV5-1 with TRBJ1-4; possible D gene TRBD1, 5 bases. Per the germline V gene, CDR1 is SGHRS and CDR2 is YFSETQ. Trimming removed 0 bases from V and 7 bases from J, with 13 bases in between. CDR3 length: 15 residues. The chain's CDR3 is CASSLEWRGFEKLFF. DNA for the CDR3: TGCGCCAGCAGCTTGGAGTGGAGGGGTTTTGAAAAACTGTTTTTT.

In its sample, this clonotype was seen many times. The gene calls are TRBV6-6 and TRBJ1-1; D remains unclear. There are 14 residues in the CDR3. Per germline, CDR1 MNHNY and CDR2 SVGAGI (reference sequence). Trimming stripped 4 bases from V and 4 bases from J, with 13 bases between. The CDR3 nucleotides are TGTGCCAGCAGTTGGGCAGCCACGGGCACTGAAGCTTTCTTT. Translating gives CASSWAATGTEAFF.

This clonotype was seen only a few times. In DNA, the CDR3 is TGTGCCAGCAGCGTGCAAGAGACCCAGTACTTC. This gives the protein CASSVQETQYF. The rearrangement uses TRBV11-2 and TRBJ2-5, with unresolved D. V lost 5 bases to trimming and J lost 2 bases, with 3 bases between them. CDR1 SGHAT and CDR2 FQNNGV come from the germline V gene. The CDR3 length is 11 residues.

The rearrangement joins TRBV28 to TRBJ2-2, with D possibly matching TRBD1 (5 bases). Germline V gene sequence: CDR1 MDHEN, CDR2 SYDVKM. CDR3 length equals 15 residues. V was trimmed by 5 bases and J by 1 base, leaving 11 bases between them. The CDR3 region is CASSAGWRNTGELFF. For the CDR3, the DNA is TGTGCCAGCAGTGCAGGGTGGAGGAACACCGGGGAGCTGTTTTTT.

Points on this clonotype: The junction departs from germline at one end; a sequencing error may be responsible. The chain joins TRBV28 to TRBJ2-3; tentatively, D is TRBD1 (5 bases). CDR1 and CDR2 (germline): MDHEN, SYDVKM. This CDR3 has 15 amino acids. As DNA, the CDR3 is TGTGCCAGCAGTTTTTTTAGGGGTTCCACAGATACGCGGTATTTT. Amino acid sequence: CASSFFRGSTDTRYF.

This clonotype appeared many times. This rearrangement joins TRBV6-5 to TRBJ2-5, with TRBD2 matching 10 bases. There are 15 residues in the CDR3. Germline trimming cut 5 bases from V and 4 bases from J; bases unmatched to any gene: 7. Germline CDR1 reads MNHEY; CDR2 reads SVGAGI. CDR3 protein: CASSKEAGGRETQYF. The CDR3, as DNA: TGTGCCAGCAGTAAAGAAGCGGGGGGGCGAGAGACCCAGTACTTC.

This clonotype came up a few times. This chain uses TRBV7-2 with TRBJ2-3; no definite D call. CDR3 length: 15 amino acids. Germline lookup yields CDR1 SGHTA and CDR2 FQGNSA. The germline V and J ends were trimmed by 5 bases and 2 bases, with 14 bases remaining between them. The CDR3 DNA sequence: TGTGCCAGCAGCCCGCAGGACGGGTTCACAGATACGCAGTATTTT. This codes for CASSPQDGFTDTQYF.

This sequence joins TRBV7-2 and TRBJ1-6; possibly TRBD1 for D (5 bases). Germline V gives CDR1 SGHTA, CDR2 FQGNSA. The CDR3 spans 15 residues. Trimming pared 5 bases from V and 3 bases from J, leaving 11 bases between. CDR3 DNA sequence: TGTGCCAGCAGCCGGCGCGGGGGCTATAATTCACCCCTCCACTTT. It is translated as CASSRRGGYNSPLHF.

V usage is TRBV2 and J usage is TRBJ1-1, with 8 positions matching TRBD1. With V trimmed by 7 bases and J by 7 bases, 8 bases remained unmatched. CDR1 and CDR2 from the germline V gene are SNHLY and FYNNEI. CDR3 length: 13 residues. In nucleotides, the CDR3 is TGTGCCAGCAAACGGACAGGGCTTAATGAAGCTTTCTTT. It specifies CASKRTGLNEAFF.

In this sample, this clonotype turned up a few times. The CDR3 spells CSARAQRSLTGAYEQYF. CDR3 bases: TGCAGTGCTAGAGCTCAACGTTCCCTTACAGGGGCCTACGAGCAGTACTTC. This sequence joins TRBV20-1 and TRBJ2-7, with TRBD1 matching 7 bases. Per germline, CDR1 DFQATT and CDR2 SNEGSKA (reference sequence). V lost 1 base, J lost 2 bases, and 14 bases stayed unmatched. This CDR3 contains 17 residues.

This clonotype was picked up a small number of times. The V call is TRBV5-5, the J call TRBJ1-6; no firm D call. Germline-derived CDR1 and CDR2 are SGHKS and YYEKEE (reference sequence). The V gene lost 0 bases and the J gene lost 8 bases, with 18 bases spanning the gap. CDR3 length: 17 amino acids. The CDR3 here is CASSLVAEGSNYSPLHF. The CDR3 nucleotides are TGTGCCAGCAGCTTGGTGGCGGAAGGATCCAATTATTCACCCCTCCACTTT.

This clonotype was observed many times. The V call is TRBV29-1, the J call TRBJ2-3; D is unclear. CDR3 length equals 12 residues. Germline lookup yields CDR1 SQVTM and CDR2 ANQGSEA. Trimming removed 5 bases at V and 2 bases at J, with 8 bases between. CDR3: CSVLGNTDTQYF. CDR3 in DNA: TGCAGCGTTTTGGGGAACACAGATACGCAGTATTTT.

The rearrangement joins TRBV10-3 to TRBJ1-2, with a tentative D call TRBD1 (6 bases). V lost 2 bases and J lost 6, with 10 bases in between. Germline loops: CDR1 ENHRY, CDR2 SYGVKD. The CDR3 is 13 amino acids. The CDR3 sequence is CAISERDKDGYTF. The CDR3 DNA follows: TGTGCCATCAGTGAGCGGGACAAGGATGGCTACACCTTC.

V and J are TRBV5-1 and TRBJ2-3, with D possibly matching TRBD2 (5 bases). Trimming cost V 4 bases and J 4 bases, with 16 bases left between them. The germline V gene encodes CDR1 SGHRS and CDR2 YFSETQ. The CDR3 runs 15 residues. DNA for the CDR3: TGCGCCAGCAGCGAGGACTTGGGCGGGCCAGATACGCAGTATTTT. This sequence encodes CASSEDLGGPDTQYF.

This clonotype was observed a handful of times. The V gene is TRBV12-5, the J gene TRBJ2-3, with no clear D. Per germline, CDR1 LGHNT and CDR2 FRNRAP. Trimming removed 2 bases from V and 0 bases from J, with 6 bases in between. The CDR3 is made up of 14 amino acids. CDR3 nucleotide sequence: TGTGCTAGTGGTTTGCTAACAAGCACAGATACGCAGTATTTT. This gives the protein CASGLLTSTDTQYF. Looking up the rest from reference TRBV12-5 and TRBJ2-3 gives the full variable domain: DARVTQTPRHKVTEMGQEVTMRCQPILGHNTVFWYRQTMMQGLELLAYFRNRAPLDDSGMPKDRFSAEMPDATLATLKIQPSEPRDSAVYFCASGLLTSTDTQYFGPGTRLTVL.

This chain connects TRBV20-1 to TRBJ2-4; weak D call: TRBD1 (5 bases). This CDR3 spans 12 amino acids. The V gene lost 6 bases and the J gene lost 7 bases, with 13 bases spanning the gap. Germline assignment: CDR1 DFQATT and CDR2 SNEGSKA (reference sequence). The CDR3 region is CSALPDTNIQYF. Written as DNA, the CDR3 is TGCAGTGCCCTCCCGGACACGAACATTCAGTACTTC.

The V and J genes are TRBV4-1 and TRBJ1-2, with D unresolved. Germline V lookup: CDR1 MGHRA, CDR2 YSYEKL. V was cut by 1 base and J by 6 bases, with 9 bases left in between. There are 13 residues in the CDR3. The CDR3 bases are TGCGCCAGCAGCCAAGTTCCCAGTGATGGCTACACCTTC. It specifies CASSQVPSDGYTF.

The rearrangement links TRBV6-6 to TRBJ1-1, with 7 positions matching TRBD1. The CDR3 runs to 14 residues. Germline V CDR1 and CDR2: MNHNY, SVGAGI (reference sequence). V gave up 8 bases and J gave up 1 base; unmatched junction bases: 7. For the CDR3, the DNA is TGTGCCAGCGGACAACAGGGGAAGAACACTGAAGCTTTCTTT. Translated, it gives CASGQQGKNTEAFF.

In its sample, this clonotype was seen many times. This chain uses TRBV12-3 or TRBV12-4 with TRBJ1-5, with D uncertain. The CDR3 has 13 residues. V was pared by 1 base and J by 5 bases, with 6 bases between. CDR3: CASSLGGYQPQHF. For the CDR3, the DNA is TGTGCCAGCAGTTTAGGGGGTTATCAGCCCCAGCATTTT.

This clonotype was counted at least ten times. The rearrangement uses TRBV4-3 and TRBJ2-2; D not resolved. The CDR3 is 13 amino acids. Germline V gene data show CDR1 as LGHNA and CDR2 as YSLEER. The V end was cut by 0 bases, the J end by 6 bases, with 5 bases between. CDR3 region: CASSQEWPGELFF. CDR3 nucleotide sequence: TGCGCCAGCAGCCAAGAATGGCCCGGGGAGCTGTTTTTT.

This clonotype showed up many times. One end of the junction fails to match germline, which may point to a read error. J is TRBJ1-2 and V is TRBV11-2; 11 positions match TRBD1. Germline V CDR1 and CDR2: SGHAT, FQNNGV. This CDR3 is built from 11 residues. The CDR3 DNA is TGTGCCAGCAGCCAAGGACAGGGGGCCCTCTTC. Translated, it gives CASSQGQGALF.

In this sample, this clonotype turned up a few times. The chain uses TRBV29-1 and TRBJ2-1; D assignment may be TRBD1 or TRBD2 (5 bases each). The CDR3 runs 11 residues. Germline-derived CDR1 and CDR2 are SQVTM and ANQGSEA. V was clipped by 7 bases and J by 15 bases, with 19 bases between them. CDR3 DNA sequence: TGCAGCGCCCTCACCGGGACCCCCCTGTTCTTC. It encodes CSALTGTPLFF.

This clonotype was seen a handful of times. This rearrangement joins TRBV6-6 to TRBJ1-2; a weak D match, TRBD1 (5 bases). The V gene lost 6 bases and the J gene lost 3 bases, with 11 bases spanning the gap. The CDR3 length is 13 residues. The germline V gene has CDR1 MNHNY and CDR2 SVGAGI (reference sequence). The CDR3 loop reads CASSPQGDYGYTF. Written as DNA, the CDR3 is TGTGCCAGCAGCCCCCAGGGAGACTATGGCTACACCTTC.

This clonotype was counted between two and nine times. The chain is built from TRBV6-5 and TRBJ2-7; 9 bases map to TRBD1. CDR1 and CDR2 (germline): MNHEY, SVGAGI. V shed 0 bases, J shed 0 bases, and the junction held 9 bases outside the gene matches. This CDR3 spans 18 amino acids. The DNA of the CDR3 is TGTGCCAGCAGTTACTCAGGCACCGGGACAGGGCACTCCTACGAGCAGTACTTC. Translation gives CASSYSGTGTGHSYEQYF.

The gene calls are TRBV29-1 and TRBJ2-7, with D possibly being TRBD1 or TRBD2 (5 bases each). The CDR3 is 15 amino acids. Trimming pared 0 bases from V and 6 bases from J, leaving 18 bases between. Germline assignment: CDR1 SQVTM and CDR2 ANQGSEA. This chain's CDR3 is CSVEDRGRGSPEQYF. In nucleotides, the CDR3 is TGCAGCGTTGAAGATCGAGGTCGGGGCTCTCCCGAGCAGTACTTC.

The V and J genes are TRBV11-2 and TRBJ2-3, with 10 bases fitting TRBD2. The germline V gene has CDR1 SGHAT and CDR2 FQNNGV. Unmatched junction bases numbered 4, after V lost 1 base and J lost 3 bases. The CDR3 consists of 16 residues. This CDR3 is CASSLGTSGNTDTQYF. CDR3 sequence (DNA): TGTGCCAGCAGCTTAGGTACTAGCGGGAATACAGATACGCAGTATTTT.

The V call is TRBV7-6, the J call TRBJ1-6; D gene unclear. The germline CDR1 and CDR2 sequences are SGHVS and FNYEAQ. This CDR3 is built from 13 residues. V was shortened by 1 base and J by 9 bases, with 7 bases between the two germline ends. This chain's CDR3 is CASSLEEFSPLHF. In DNA, the CDR3 is TGTGCCAGCAGCTTAGAGGAGTTTTCACCCCTCCACTTT.

The CDR3 coding sequence is TGCGCCAGCAGCCAAGATTTAAAAGGGGCAGGGGGATCCAACACTGAAGCTTTCTTT. Its protein is CASSQDLKGAGGSNTEAFF. V is TRBV4-1 and J is TRBJ1-1, with 7 bases aligning to TRBD1. The CDR3 loop spans 19 amino acids. After removal of 0 bases from V and 2 bases from J, the junction contained 15 bases not matched to a gene. CDR1 and CDR2 (germline): MGHRA, YSYEKL.

There are a few counts of this clonotype. The V call is TRBV28, the J call TRBJ2-7; 8 bases are shared with TRBD2. Germline CDR1 is MDHEN and CDR2 is SYDVKM. V trimming: 4 bases; J trimming: 2 bases; junction bases outside the gene matches: 4. This CDR3 has 14 residues. The CDR3 DNA sequence: TGTGCCAGCAGTTCACCGGGACTAGCCTACGAGCAGTACTTC. Translated, it gives CASSSPGLAYEQYF.